This T cell receptor beta chain was found in a study of blood T cells in healthy people across ages. On the study more broadly: Template switching recovered approximately one barcoded beta molecule for every two T cells. Whole-study findings and limits: The study could not conclusively compare naive and antigen-experienced cells, given its unsorted PBMCs. Per million T cells, TCR beta diversity dropped roughly linearly as age increased.

The authors drew approximately 9 milliliters of peripheral blood from each donor. Next came a second PCR, run for about 6 to 11 cycles, which used a sample-barcoded 5' primer along with a J-beta primer mix. TCRdb redid the calling of the 5' RACE reads with MiXCR, one entry per CDR3 protein. The sample yields 630,000 or so distinct CDR3 sequences, under 30% seen once. Comments on this clonotype: No antigen is known for it.

CDR3 length: 17 residues. The V and J ends lost 0 bases and 7 bases respectively, with 23 bases between them. Germline assignment: CDR1 SGDLS and CDR2 YYNGEE. V is TRBV9 and J is TRBJ2-7, with a tentative D call TRBD1 (6 bases). The sequenced sample consisted of blood. The sequence came from a woman at least 80 years old in good health. CDR3 sequence: CASSVAIRTVEDNEQYF. CDR3 coding DNA: TGTGCCAGCAGCGTAGCCATTAGGACAGTGGAGGATAATGAGCAGTACTTC.